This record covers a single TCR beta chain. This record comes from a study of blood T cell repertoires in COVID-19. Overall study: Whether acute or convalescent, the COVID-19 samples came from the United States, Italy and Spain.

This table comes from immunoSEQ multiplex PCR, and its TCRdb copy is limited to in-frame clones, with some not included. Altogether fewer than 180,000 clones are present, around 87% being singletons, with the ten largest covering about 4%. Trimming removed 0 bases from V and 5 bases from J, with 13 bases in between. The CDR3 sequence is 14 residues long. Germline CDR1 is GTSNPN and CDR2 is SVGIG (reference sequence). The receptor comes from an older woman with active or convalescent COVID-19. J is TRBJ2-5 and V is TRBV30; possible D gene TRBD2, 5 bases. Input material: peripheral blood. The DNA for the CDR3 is TGTGCCTGGAGTGTAAATCGGGGAAGGGAGACCCAGTACTTC. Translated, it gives CAWSVNRGRETQYF.